The rows below give T cell receptor beta chains drawn from one sample of a study of breast tumors, draining lymph nodes, adjacent tissues. TCRdb re-analysed the multiplex PCR reads in MiXCR, keeping a single row per CDR3 protein. Among approximately 300,000 distinct CDR3 sequences listed, about 30% were seen once. The sample was axillary lymph node tissue. These receptors came from a female donor with breast cancer. Some clones in this sample may be carry-over from other donors' samples. CDR3s include the opening cysteine and the closing phenylalanine or tryptophan. The order of the fields is D gene, V gene, CDR3 length, clone size, J gene, CDR3 protein, CDR3 DNA. The D gene is left open where the match is weak. Some rows mark clone size as missing; the rest say once, few, many or name a class of expanded clone.

TRBD2,TRBV24-1,15,many,TRBJ2-5,CATSDNGLAGETQYF,TGTGCCACCAGTGACAATGGACTAGCGGGAGAGACCCAGTACTTC
NA,TRBV20-1,13,many,TRBJ1-4,CSATRGFSEKLFF,TGCAGTGCAACTAGGGGGTTCAGTGAAAAACTGTTTTTT
NA,TRBV5-4,15,many,TRBJ1-6,CASSLAGIDNSPLHF,TGTGCCAGCAGCTTGGCGGGGATTGACAATTCACCCCTCCACTTT
NA,TRBV4-1,15,many,TRBJ2-2,CASSLTGTNTGELFF,TGCGCCAGCAGCCTGACAGGCACGAACACCGGGGAGCTGTTTTTT
NA,TRBV20-1,12,many,TRBJ1-2,CSALSEDSGYTF,TGCAGTGCATTATCTGAAGACAGTGGCTACACCTTC
NA,TRBV19,15,NA,TRBJ2-1,CASSSVGRRYNVQFF,TGTGCCAGTAGTAGCGTGGGGCGACGCTACAATGTGCAGTTCTTC
NA,TRBV20-1,14,NA,TRBJ2-7,CSAGPGALPAEQYF,TGCAGTGCTGGCCCGGGAGCTCTTCCGGCCGAGCAGTACTTC
TRBD1,TRBV5-1,20,many,TRBJ2-6,CASSPPPRDRVSSGANVLTF,TGCGCCAGCAGCCCTCCTCCCCGGGACAGGGTGAGCTCTGGGGCCAACGTCCTGACTTTC
NA,TRBV3-1,11,NA,TRBJ2-1,CASKGGGEQFF,TGTGCCAGCAAGGGTGGGGGCGAGCAGTTCTTC
NA,TRBV11-2,12,many,TRBJ1-5,CASAGPQGPQHF,TGTGCCAGCGCAGGGCCTCAGGGACCCCAGCATTTT
TRBD2,TRBV7-8,15,NA,TRBJ2-3,CASSLVLREPDTQYF,TGTGCCAGCAGCTTAGTTTTGCGGGAGCCAGATACGCAGTATTTT
NA,TRBV11-3,17,few,TRBJ1-3,CASSLARGQPSGNTIYF,TGTGCCAGTAGCTTAGCTCGCGGGCAACCCTCTGGAAACACCATATATTTT
NA,TRBV25-1,12,many,TRBJ1-1,CASSGLNTEAFF,TGTGCCAGCAGTGGCTTAAACACTGAAGCTTTCTTT
NA,TRBV19,15,many,TRBJ2-5,CASSILGQRQETQYF,TGTGCCAGTAGTATTCTGGGGCAGCGGCAAGAGACCCAGTACTTC
NA,TRBV29-1,16,many,TRBJ2-1,CSVDNGWSSPYDEQFF,TGCAGCGTTGACAATGGGTGGTCTTCCCCCTACGATGAGCAGTTCTTC
TRBD2,TRBV19,15,NA,TRBJ2-2,CASSTKLGGVGELFF,TGTGCCAGTAGTACTAAATTGGGGGGGGTCGGGGAGCTGTTTTTT
TRBD2,TRBV29-1,13,NA,TRBJ2-2,CSLELAGTGELFF,TGCAGCTTAGAGTTAGCGGGGACCGGGGAGCTGTTTTTT
NA,TRBV3-1,14,many,TRBJ1-4,CASSQNPIGEKLFF,TGTGCCAGCAGCCAGAATCCCATTGGTGAAAAACTGTTTTTT
TRBD2,TRBV4-1,17,many,TRBJ2-7,CASSHLDGRDVSYEQYF,TGCGCCAGCAGCCACCTAGACGGGAGGGATGTTTCCTACGAGCAGTACTTC
TRBD2,TRBV7-2,15,many,TRBJ2-5,CASSLGASGIETQYF,TGTGCCAGCAGCTTAGGGGCTAGCGGGATTGAGACCCAGTACTTC
NA,TRBV7-9,15,NA,TRBJ1-6,CASRATGHPNSPLHF,TGTGCCAGCAGGGCAACGGGACACCCAAATTCACCCCTCCACTTT
NA,TRBV20-1,13,few,TRBJ2-1,CSAIGVRRSARFF,TGCAGTGCTATAGGGGTTCGTCGGTCGGCCCGGTTCTTC
TRBD2,TRBV20-1,15,many,TRBJ2-1,CSASTSGSGLDEQFF,TGCAGTGCTAGTACTAGCGGGAGCGGTTTGGATGAGCAGTTCTTC
TRBD2,TRBV25-1,17,NA,TRBJ2-1,CASSPLTPGGVVNEQFF,TGTGCCAGCTCACCACTAACACCGGGGGGGGTAGTGAATGAGCAGTTCTTC
NA,TRBV6-5,14,many,TRBJ2-7,CASSYGTGTYEQYF,TGTGCCAGCAGTTACGGTACAGGGACCTACGAGCAGTACTTC
NA,TRBV24-1,15,NA,TRBJ2-3,CATSDRSGNTDTQYF,TGTGCCACCAGTGACCGAAGCGGTAACACAGATACGCAGTATTTT
NA,TRBV12-3/TRBV12-4,12,NA,TRBJ2-6,CASRLGGNVLTF,TGTGCCAGCAGACTAGGGGGTAACGTCCTGACTTTC
TRBD2,TRBV20-1,16,many,TRBJ2-2,CSASSPRLAFAGELFF,TGCAGTGCTAGTTCCCCCCGACTAGCCTTCGCCGGGGAGCTGTTTTTT
TRBD1,TRBV20-1,15,many,TRBJ2-7,CSATTGTGGTYEQYF,TGCAGTGCTACTACGGGGACAGGTGGGACCTACGAGCAGTACTTC
TRBD1,TRBV12-3/TRBV12-4,16,NA,TRBJ1-2,CASSERATGTAYGYTF,TGTGCCAGCAGTGAACGTGCGACCGGGACAGCATACGGCTACACCTTC
NA,TRBV27,15,NA,TRBJ2-3,CASSLQRPGTDTQYF,TGTGCCAGCAGTTTACAGCGCCCCGGCACAGATACGCAGTATTTT
NA,TRBV7-3,15,NA,TRBJ2-3,CASSLGVGDTDTQYF,TGTGCTAGCAGCTTAGGAGTGGGGGACACAGATACGCAGTATTTT
TRBD1,TRBV7-9,17,many,TRBJ1-2,CASTLWPNRGRGYGYTF,TGTGCCAGCACCTTATGGCCGAACAGGGGGCGGGGCTATGGCTACACCTTC
NA,TRBV12-3/TRBV12-4,14,many,TRBJ1-2,CASSIPGTYYGYTF,TGTGCCAGCAGTATTCCGGGAACGTACTATGGCTACACCTTC
NA,TRBV12-3/TRBV12-4,17,many,TRBJ2-6,CASSLLGLSSGANVLTF,TGTGCCAGCAGTTTATTAGGGCTTAGCTCTGGGGCCAACGTCCTGACTTTC
NA,TRBV5-6,18,many,TRBJ2-7,CASSLVPPTSTPAYEQYF,TGTGCCAGCAGCTTGGTGCCGCCTACTAGCACCCCAGCCTACGAGCAGTACTTC
NA,TRBV5-1,14,few,TRBJ1-1,CASSPDSANTEAFF,TGCGCCAGCAGCCCCGACAGTGCGAACACTGAAGCTTTCTTT